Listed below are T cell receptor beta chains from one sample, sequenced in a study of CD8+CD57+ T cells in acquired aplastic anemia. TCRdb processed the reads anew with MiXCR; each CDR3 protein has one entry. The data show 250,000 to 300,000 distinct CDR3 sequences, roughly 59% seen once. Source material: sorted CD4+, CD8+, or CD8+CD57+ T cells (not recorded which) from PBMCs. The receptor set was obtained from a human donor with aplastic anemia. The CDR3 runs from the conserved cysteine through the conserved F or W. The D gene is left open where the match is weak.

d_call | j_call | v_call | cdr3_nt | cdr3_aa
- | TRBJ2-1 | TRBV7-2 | TGTGCCAGCAGCTCGCTGGGACGGGGGGCTTACAATGAGCAGTTCTTC | CASSSLGRGAYNEQFF
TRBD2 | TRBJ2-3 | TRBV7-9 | TGTGCCAGCAGCTTAAGCGGGGGGGCGGTAGATACGCAGTATTTT | CASSLSGGAVDTQYF
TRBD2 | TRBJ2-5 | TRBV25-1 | TGTGCCAGCAGCAGACTAGCGGACCAAGAGACCCAGTACTTC | CASSRLADQETQYF
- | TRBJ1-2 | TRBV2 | TGTGCCAGCAGCCCTAGCCCGACGGTCACCTATGGCTACACCTTC | CASSPSPTVTYGYTF
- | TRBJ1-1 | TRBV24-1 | TGTGCCACCAGTGACCAAGGTGAAGCTTTCTTT | CATSDQGEAFF
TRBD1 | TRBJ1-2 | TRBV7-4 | TGTGCCAGCAGCCCTAACAGGGGGACAGCAAAGTCCTATGGCTACACCTTC | CASSPNRGTAKSYGYTF
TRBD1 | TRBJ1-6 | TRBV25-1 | TGTGCCAGCAGCCGGGACAGGGTGTATTCACCCCTCCAGTTT | CASSRDRVYSPLQF
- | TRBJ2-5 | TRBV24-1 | TGTGCCAGCAGTTTGTCGGGGGGCCGGATACAAGAGACCCAGTACTTC | CASSLSGGRIQETQYF
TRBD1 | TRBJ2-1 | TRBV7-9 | TGTGCCAGCAGCTCGCCGGACAGGGGAAGGAATGAGCAGTTCTTC | CASSSPDRGRNEQFF
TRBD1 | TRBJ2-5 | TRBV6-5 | TGTGCCAGCACCCTTCGGACAGGGGGCCGGGAGACCCAGTACTTC | CASTLRTGGRETQYF
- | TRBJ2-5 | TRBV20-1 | TGCAGTGCTACATCTAGTCACCCACGCGGGGTTTACAATGAGACCCAGTACTTC | CSATSSHPRGVYNETQYF